This paragraph reports one T cell receptor beta chain. TCRdb keeps only in-frame clones here, not all; method: immunoSEQ multiplex PCR. The sample carries fewer than 350,000 clones, 86% recorded once. The data derive from a study of blood T cell repertoires in COVID-19. Germline values: CDR1 SGHRS, CDR2 YFSETQ. Trimming removed 6 bases from V and 0 bases from J; junction bases left unmatched: 22. The length of the CDR3 is 22 residues. The rearrangement uses TRBV5-1 and TRBJ2-1, with 12 nucleotides matching TRBD2. The sequence was obtained from a woman in her twenties or thirties with COVID-19, enrolled during active disease. The sequenced sample consisted of peripheral blood. CDR3 protein: CASTPYGPGTSGGSSSYNEQFF. CDR3 sequence (DNA): TGCGCCAGCACCCCCTATGGGCCCGGTACTAGCGGGGGGTCGAGCTCCTACAATGAGCAGTTCTTC.